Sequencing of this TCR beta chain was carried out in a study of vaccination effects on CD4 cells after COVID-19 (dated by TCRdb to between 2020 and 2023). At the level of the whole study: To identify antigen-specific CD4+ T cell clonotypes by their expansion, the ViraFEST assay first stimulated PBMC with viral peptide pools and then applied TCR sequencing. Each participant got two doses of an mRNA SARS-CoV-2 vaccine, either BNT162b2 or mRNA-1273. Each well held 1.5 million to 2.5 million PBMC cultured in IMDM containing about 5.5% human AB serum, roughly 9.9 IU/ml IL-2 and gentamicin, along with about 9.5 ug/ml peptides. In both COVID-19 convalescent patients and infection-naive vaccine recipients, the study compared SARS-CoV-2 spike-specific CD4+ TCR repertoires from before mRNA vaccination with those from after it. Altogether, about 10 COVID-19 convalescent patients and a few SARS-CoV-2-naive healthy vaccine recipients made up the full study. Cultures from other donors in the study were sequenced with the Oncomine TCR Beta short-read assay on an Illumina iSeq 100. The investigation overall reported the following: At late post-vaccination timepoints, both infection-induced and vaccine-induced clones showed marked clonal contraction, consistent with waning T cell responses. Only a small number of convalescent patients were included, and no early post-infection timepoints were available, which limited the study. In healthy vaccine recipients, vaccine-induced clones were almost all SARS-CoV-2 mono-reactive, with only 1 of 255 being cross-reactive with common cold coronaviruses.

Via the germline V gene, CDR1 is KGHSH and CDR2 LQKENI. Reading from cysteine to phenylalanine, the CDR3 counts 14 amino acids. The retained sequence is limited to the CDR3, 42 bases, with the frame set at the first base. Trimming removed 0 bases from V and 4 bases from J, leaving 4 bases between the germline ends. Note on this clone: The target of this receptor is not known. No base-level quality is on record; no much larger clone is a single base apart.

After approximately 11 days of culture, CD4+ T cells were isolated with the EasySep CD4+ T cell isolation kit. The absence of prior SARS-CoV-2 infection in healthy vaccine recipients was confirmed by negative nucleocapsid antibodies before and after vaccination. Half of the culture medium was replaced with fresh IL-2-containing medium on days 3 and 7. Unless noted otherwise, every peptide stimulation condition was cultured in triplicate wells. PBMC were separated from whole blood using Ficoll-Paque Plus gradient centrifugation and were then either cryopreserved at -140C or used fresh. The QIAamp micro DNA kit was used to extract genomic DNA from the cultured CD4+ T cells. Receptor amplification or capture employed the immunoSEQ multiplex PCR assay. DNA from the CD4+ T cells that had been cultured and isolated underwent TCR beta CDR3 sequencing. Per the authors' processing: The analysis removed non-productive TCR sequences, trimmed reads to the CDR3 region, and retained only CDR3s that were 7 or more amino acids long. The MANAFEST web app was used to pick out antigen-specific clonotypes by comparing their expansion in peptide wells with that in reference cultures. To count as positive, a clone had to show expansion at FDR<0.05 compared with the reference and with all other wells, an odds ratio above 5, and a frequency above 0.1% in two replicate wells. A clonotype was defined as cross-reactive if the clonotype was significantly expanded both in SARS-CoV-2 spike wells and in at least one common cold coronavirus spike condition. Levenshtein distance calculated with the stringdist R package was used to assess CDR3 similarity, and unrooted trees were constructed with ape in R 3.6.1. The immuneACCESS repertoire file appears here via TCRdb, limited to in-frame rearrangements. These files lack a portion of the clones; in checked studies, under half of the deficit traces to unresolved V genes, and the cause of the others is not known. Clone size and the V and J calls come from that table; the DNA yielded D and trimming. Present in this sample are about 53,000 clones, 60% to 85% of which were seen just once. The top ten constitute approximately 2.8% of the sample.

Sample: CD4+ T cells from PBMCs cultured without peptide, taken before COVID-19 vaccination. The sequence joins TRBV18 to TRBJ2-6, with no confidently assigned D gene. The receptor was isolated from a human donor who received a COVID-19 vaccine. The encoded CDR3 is CASSPPGGANVLTF. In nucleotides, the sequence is TGTGCCAGCTCACCACCGGGAGGGGCCAACGTCCTGACTTTC.